The subject of this entry is one T cell receptor beta chain. What it recognizes is unknown. Germline assignment: CDR1 WNHNN and CDR2 SYGVQD (reference sequence). CDR3 length: 13 amino acids. Trimming took 3 bases from V and 2 from J, leaving 6 bases between them. These data belong to a study of cytomegalovirus exposure and HLA in healthy donors. Study-wide results and caveats: Some V segments, including TRBV6-2 and TRBV6-3, were excluded as indistinguishable.

With 60 Vbeta and 13 Jbeta primers, the PCR was carried out. Only in-frame clones appear in the TCRdb table, and some are missing; sequencing was by immunoSEQ multiplex PCR. The sample includes about 85,000 clones, 80% of them seen just once. The V gene is TRBV10-1, the J gene TRBJ2-3; D gene ambiguous. The receptor comes from a man in his fifties or sixties in good health and CMV-seropositive. Sequenced material: PBMCs. The CDR3 sequence: CASSDGPTDTQYF. The CDR3 nucleotides read TGCGCCAGCAGTGATGGCCCCACAGATACGCAGTATTTT.